This T cell receptor (beta chain) was identified during a study of identifying expanded T cells in peripheral blood. CDR1 SGHKS and CDR2 YYEKEE come from the germline V gene (reference sequence). The CDR3 loop spans 14 amino acids. V trimming: 5 bases; J trimming: 4 bases; junction bases outside the gene matches: 8. Profiling relied on immunoSEQ multiplex PCR, and the TCRdb table lists in-frame clones only, not all of them. Of 100,000 or so clones in the sample, approximately 88% were seen once. This TCR derives from a person aged 18 to 75 in good health. The chain is built from TRBV5-5 and TRBJ1-2; 7 bases line up with TRBD1. The sample consisted of blood. CDR3 nucleotide sequence: TGTGCCAGCAGTTGGGACAGCGACCCCTATGGCTACACCTTC. This codes for CASSWDSDPYGYTF.